This TCR beta chain came from a study of blood T cell repertoires in COVID-19. Study summary: The United States, Italy and Spain provided the acute and convalescent COVID-19 samples.

Sequencing was performed with immunoSEQ multiplex PCR; in TCRdb, only in-frame clones are kept and a portion is missing. The table shows roughly 40,000 clones, with roughly nine tenths occurring only once. Sequenced input: peripheral blood. The clonotype comes from a man aged 45-65 years in a cohort sampled during active COVID-19.

CDR3 bases: TGTGCCAGCAGCGTAGTCCCGGGACAGGAAGCTTTCTTT. Translated, it gives CASSVVPGQEAFF. The chain employs TRBV9 and TRBJ1-1, with 7 bases that match TRBD1. CDR3 length equals 13 residues. The germline CDR1 and CDR2 sequences are SGDLS and YYNGEE. The trim removed 0 bases at V and 8 bases at J, leaving 4 bases unmatched.